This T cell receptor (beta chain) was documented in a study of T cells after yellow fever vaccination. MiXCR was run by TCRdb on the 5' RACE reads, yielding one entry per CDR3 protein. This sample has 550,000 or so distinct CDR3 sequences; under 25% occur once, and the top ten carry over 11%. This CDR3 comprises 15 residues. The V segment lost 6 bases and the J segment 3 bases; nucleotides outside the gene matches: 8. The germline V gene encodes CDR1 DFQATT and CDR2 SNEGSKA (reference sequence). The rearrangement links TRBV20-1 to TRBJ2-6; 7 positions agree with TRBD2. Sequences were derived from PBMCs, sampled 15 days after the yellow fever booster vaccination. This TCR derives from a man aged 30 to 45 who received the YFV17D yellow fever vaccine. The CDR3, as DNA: TGCAGTGCCCAACCGGGAGGCTTTGGGGCCAACGTCCTGACTTTC. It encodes CSAQPGGFGANVLTF.